Following are 24 T cell receptor beta chains from one sample sequenced in a study of regulatory T cells in long-lasting Graves disease. CDR3 regions were amplified by Arm-PCR using iRepertoire HTBI primers to build TCR beta libraries. Using its own MiXCR run on the multiplex PCR reads, TCRdb lists one record per CDR3 protein. The repertoire includes 350,000 to 450,000 distinct CDR3 sequences, 15% of them detected once, and around 7.6% sits in the top ten. Documented time point: newly diagnosed GD, antithyroid drugs for less than 3 months. From PBMCs, RNA was extracted and then used to make the TCR library. The sample was also reused in another study, on T cells in Graves' hyperthyroidism and ophthalmopathy.

The sequenced sample was peripheral blood mononuclear cells (PBMCs), obtained at new diagnosis, from a patient treated with antithyroid drugs. The origin of the receptors is a woman between 40 and 55 years old with Graves disease.

This clonotype was detected a few times. The chain employs TRBV7-3 and TRBJ2-1, with a weak D call TRBD2 (6 bases). Germline V CDR1 and CDR2: SGHTA, FQGTGA. CDR3 length equals 15 residues. V dropped 2 bases and J dropped 4 bases, with 12 bases sitting between them. The CDR3 DNA reads TGTGCCAGCAGCTTAGAGGCTAGCGAGTACAATGAGCAGTTCTTC. This gives the protein CASSLEASEYNEQFF.

This clonotype occurred many times. V usage is TRBV30 and J usage is TRBJ1-1; D is unresolved. V lost 0 bases, J lost 2 bases, and 7 bases lay in between. In germline, CDR1 is GTSNPN, CDR2 SVGIG (reference sequence). CDR3 size: 13 residues. As DNA, the CDR3 is TGTGCCTGGAGTGTACATGGTAACACTGAAGCTTTCTTT. Translating it yields CAWSVHGNTEAFF.

This clonotype was detected ten times or more. The chain has TRBV19 and TRBJ1-2; 7 bases are shared with TRBD1. The trim removed 4 bases at V and 6 bases at J, leaving 5 bases unmatched. CDR1 is LNHDA and CDR2 is SQIVND in the germline V gene (reference sequence). The CDR3 totals 13 residues. This chain's CDR3 is CASSTTGVHGYTF. CDR3 in DNA: TGTGCCAGTAGTACCACAGGGGTCCATGGCTACACCTTC.

In this sample, this clonotype turned up a few times. The chain uses TRBV25-1 and TRBJ2-2; the match to TRBD1 covers 8 bases. CDR1 is MGHDK, CDR2 SYGVNS, per germline. The length of the CDR3 is 17 residues. The trim removed 6 bases at V and 3 bases at J, leaving 12 bases unmatched. CDR3 amino acids: CASSQAGQGSHTGELFF. CDR3 bases: TGTGCCAGCAGCCAAGCTGGACAGGGTAGCCACACCGGGGAGCTGTTTTTT.

V and J are TRBV28 and TRBJ1-5; a weak D match, TRBD1 (5 bases). The CDR3 runs to 13 residues. CDR1 MDHEN and CDR2 SYDVKM come from the germline V gene. V shed 8 bases and J shed 6 bases, with 14 bases lying between them. CDR3 sequence reads: CASHVGGSQPQHF. In DNA form, the CDR3 reads TGTGCCAGCCATGTGGGGGGGAGTCAGCCCCAGCATTTT.

This clonotype was counted only a few times. The V gene is TRBV14, the J gene TRBJ2-1; D is unresolved. Germline V lookup: CDR1 SGHDN, CDR2 FVKESK. The CDR3 has 13 amino acids. V was pared by 4 bases and J by 9 bases, with 13 bases between. CDR3 sequence reads: CASSRSRFGEQFF. CDR3 sequence (DNA): TGTGCCAGCAGCCGGTCTCGTTTTGGTGAGCAGTTCTTC.

This clonotype was counted ten times or more. The chain carries TRBV11-3 and TRBJ1-2; 8 bases fit TRBD1. V gave up 4 bases and J gave up 6 bases; unmatched junction bases: 1. Germline values: CDR1 SGHNT, CDR2 YENEEA. The CDR3 consists of 12 residues. CDR3 bases: TGTGCCAGCAGCTCGGGACAGGATGGCTACACCTTC. The encoded protein is CASSSGQDGYTF.

In this sample, this clonotype turned up many times. V and J are TRBV12-3 or TRBV12-4 and TRBJ2-7; a possible D gene is TRBD2 (5 bases). This CDR3 region has 16 residues. The V end lost 4 bases, the J end lost 3 bases, and 19 bases lay between the germline ends. CDR3 residues: CASSSIGMPRNYEQYF. CDR3 sequence (DNA): TGTGCCAGCAGTTCAATCGGGATGCCACGTAACTACGAGCAGTACTTC.

The chain links TRBV20-1 to TRBJ2-3, with a weak D call TRBD2 (6 bases). Germline CDR1 DFQATT, CDR2 SNEGSKA (reference sequence). The CDR3 contains 13 residues. V lost 0 bases to trimming and J lost 4 bases, with 8 bases between them. In DNA form, the CDR3 reads TGCAGTGCTAGAGACGGGAGAGCAGATACGCAGTATTTT. Amino acids: CSARDGRADTQYF.

The chain combines TRBV28 with TRBJ2-3; the D gene is possibly TRBD2 (6 bases). This CDR3 is built from 15 residues. Per the germline V gene, CDR1 is MDHEN and CDR2 is SYDVKM. V was cut by 2 bases and J by 3 bases, with 12 bases left in between. The CDR3 DNA reads as TGTGCCAGCAGTTTAGGAGGGGCACGGACAGATACGCAGTATTTT. Protein product: CASSLGGARTDTQYF.

This clonotype has a count of ten or more. This chain links TRBV11-2 with TRBJ2-1; 8 bases are a match to TRBD2. Germline assignment: CDR1 SGHAT and CDR2 FQNNGV. Germline trimming cut 5 bases from V and 0 bases from J; bases unmatched to any gene: 9. The CDR3 is 17 amino acids. The CDR3 bases are TGTGCCAGCAGCCACCGTAGCGGGACCCACTCCTACAATGAGCAGTTCTTC. This codes for CASSHRSGTHSYNEQFF. The full variable domain, with the rest looked up from reference TRBV11-2 and TRBJ2-1, is EAGVAQSPRYKIIEKRQSVAFWCNPISGHATLYWYQQILGQGPKLLIQFQNNGVVDDSQLPKDRFSAERLKGVDSTLKIQPAKLEDSAVYLCASSHRSGTHSYNEQFFGPGTRLTVL.

The chain links TRBV6-2 or TRBV6-3 to TRBJ1-6; D is ambiguous. Trimming cost V 5 bases and J 3 bases, with 17 bases left between them. Germline lookup yields CDR1 MNHEY and CDR2 SVGEGT. There are 17 residues in the CDR3. CDR3 sequence (DNA): TGTGCCAGCAGTGACCGGGGTGGGTCTCGCTATAATTCACCCCTCCACTTT. As protein: CASSDRGGSRYNSPLHF.

CDR3 protein: CASRPPMMRNQPQHF. In DNA, the CDR3 is TGTGCCAGCAGGCCACCCATGATGAGGAATCAGCCCCAGCATTTT. This chain links TRBV28 with TRBJ1-5, with D uncertain. The germline V and J ends were trimmed by 6 bases and 4 bases, with 16 bases remaining between them. CDR1 MDHEN and CDR2 SYDVKM come from the germline V gene. This CDR3 spans 15 amino acids.

The gene calls are TRBV6-5 and TRBJ1-2; TRBD1 agrees at 8 bases. The length of the CDR3 is 15 residues. Germline CDR1 reads MNHEY; CDR2 reads SVGAGI. Trimming removed 4 bases from V and 8 bases from J; junction bases left unmatched: 12. CDR3 protein: CASSFSVDRGGGYTF. The DNA for the CDR3 is TGTGCCAGCAGTTTCTCCGTCGACAGGGGCGGCGGCTACACCTTC.

This clonotype appeared a single time. The chain links TRBV12-3 or TRBV12-4 to TRBJ2-5, with 8 bases lining up with TRBD1. The CDR3 runs 17 residues. The trim removed 5 bases at V and 3 bases at J, leaving 14 bases unmatched. CDR3 coding DNA: TGTGCCAGCAGTGCCCGACGACAGGGGAAGGCTAAAGAGACCCAGTACTTC. Translation: CASSARRQGKAKETQYF.

The table lists this clonotype with many counts. J is TRBJ2-7 and V is TRBV9, with unresolved D. The CDR3 consists of 14 residues. Trimming left V 4 bases short and J 0 bases short, with 11 bases between. Germline-derived CDR1 and CDR2 are SGDLS and YYNGEE. CDR3 bases: TGTGCCAGCAGCCCCCGCGGCTCCTCCTACGAGCAGTACTTC. Residues: CASSPRGSSYEQYF. Full variable domain (missing parts from reference TRBV9 and TRBJ2-7): DSGVTQTPKHLITATGQRVTLRCSPRSGDLSVYWYQQSLDQGLQFLIQYYNGEERAKGNILERFSAQQFPDLHSELNLSSLELGDSALYFCASSPRGSSYEQYFGPGTRLTVT.

The sample holds many counts of this clonotype. The chain couples TRBV6-1 to TRBJ1-1, with a tentative D call TRBD1 (5 bases). The CDR3 is 15 amino acids. The germline V gene encodes CDR1 MNHNS and CDR2 SASEGT. V was trimmed by 6 bases and J by 4 bases, leaving 18 bases between them. The CDR3 spells CASSPLGEGGTEAFF. Written as DNA, the CDR3 is TGTGCCAGCAGCCCTTTGGGGGAGGGAGGCACTGAAGCTTTCTTT.

This clonotype was recorded a few times. The rearrangement uses TRBV15 and TRBJ2-1; D is possibly TRBD2 (6 bases). The CDR3 is made up of 15 amino acids. V was clipped by 0 bases and J by 0 bases, with 6 bases between them. Germline assignment: CDR1 LNHNV and CDR2 YYDKDF (reference sequence). CDR3 region: CATSREGGSYNEQFF. The DNA for the CDR3 is TGTGCCACCAGCAGAGAGGGGGGCTCCTACAATGAGCAGTTCTTC.

In this sample, this clonotype turned up many times. The V call is TRBV3-1, the J call TRBJ2-3; no clear D. This CDR3 has 13 amino acids. V shed 4 bases and J shed 3 bases, with 8 bases lying between them. The V gene's germline CDR1 is LGHDT and CDR2 YNNKEL (reference sequence). The CDR3 spells CASSPDITDTQYF. The CDR3 DNA follows: TGTGCCAGCAGCCCCGATATAACAGATACGCAGTATTTT.

Regarding this clonotype: No conserved phenylalanine or tryptophan is present at the end of the CDR3, so a read error is the likely explanation. The genes are TRBV11-2 and TRBJ2-5; D tentatively fits TRBD1 or TRBD2 (7 bases each). CDR1 and CDR2 (germline): SGHAT, FQNNGV. Trimming stripped 5 bases from V and 0 bases from J, with 22 bases between. CDR3 length: 18 residues. The CDR3 sequence: CASSIRFGGDSYQETQYL. The CDR3 DNA is TGTGCCAGCAGCATACGATTTGGGGGGGACAGTTACCAAGAGACCCAGTACCTC.

This clonotype was recorded a few times. J is TRBJ1-1 and V is TRBV7-2; no clear D gene. V was trimmed by 5 bases and J by 8 bases, leaving 15 bases between them. The germline V gene encodes CDR1 SGHTA and CDR2 FQGNSA. CDR3 length: 13 residues. The CDR3 here is CASSPSPGLEAFF. The CDR3 nucleotides read TGTGCCAGCAGCCCGAGTCCGGGTTTGGAAGCTTTCTTT. Variable domain in full (rest from reference TRBV7-2 and TRBJ1-1): GAGVSQSPSNKVTEKGKDVELRCDPISGHTALYWYRQSLGQGLEFLIYFQGNSAPDKSGLPSDRFSAERTGGSVSTLTIQRTQQEDSAVYLCASSPSPGLEAFFGQGTRLTVV.

The DNA of the CDR3 is TGTGCCACCAGCAGAGATCCCCCCCGACTAGCGGGAGGGTCAGAGACCCAGTACTTC. It is translated as CATSRDPPRLAGGSETQYF. V gene TRBV15 combines with J gene TRBJ2-5; 14 bases are shared with TRBD2. Germline lookup yields CDR1 LNHNV and CDR2 YYDKDF (reference sequence). The V and J ends lost 0 bases and 4 bases, in that order; junction bases with no gene match: 10. The CDR3 loop spans 19 amino acids.

V gene TRBV24-1 combines with J gene TRBJ2-1; D is possibly TRBD2 (5 bases). CDR1 KGHDR and CDR2 SFDVKD come from the germline V gene. The ends were cut back, 2 bases at V and 0 bases at J, with 10 bases in the middle. This CDR3 is built from 16 residues. The CDR3: CATSDWRVTSYNEQFF. CDR3 bases: TGTGCCACCAGTGATTGGCGGGTAACCTCCTACAATGAGCAGTTCTTC.

The chain links TRBV12-3 or TRBV12-4 to TRBJ1-2; 7 bases match TRBD1. This CDR3 comprises 14 residues. The V and J ends lost 6 bases and 4 bases, in that order; junction bases with no gene match: 8. The CDR3 region is CASSETSGGYGYTF. The CDR3 nucleotides read TGTGCCAGCAGCGAAACGTCAGGGGGCTATGGCTACACCTTC.